Listed below are T cell receptor beta chains from one sample, sequenced in a study of OX40 agonist ivuxolimab in advanced cancers. The protocol was immunoSEQ multiplex PCR, while the TCRdb copy is restricted to in-frame clones and leaves out a portion. Seen here are around 40,000 clones, 75% to 85% observed once, and the top ten hold 4% to 4.5%. The material sequenced was CD4+ or CD8+ T cells sorted from blood, taken in a trial of the OX40 agonist ivuxolimab. The source is an adult with an advanced solid tumor such as melanoma, head and neck, liver or kidney cancer. The CDR3 runs from the conserved cysteine through the conserved F or W. A D gene is named only where the DNA matches it firmly. Clone size, where shown, is once, few, many, or a class for clones that have expanded.

>TRBJ2-7|TRBD2|.|TRBV11-2
CASSLVGSGRNLSYEQYF
TGTGCCAGCAGCTTAGTGGGTAGCGGGAGGAATCTCTCCTACGAGCAGTACTTC
>TRBJ1-2|.|once|TRBV7-3
CASFISNYGYTF
TGTGCCAGCTTTATCTCTAACTATGGCTACACCTTC
>TRBJ1-2|.|.|TRBV19
CASRDNYGYTF
TGTGCCTCAAGGGATAACTATGGCTACACCTTC
>TRBJ2-2|.|.|TRBV7-2
CASSLDSPRGVGELFF
TGTGCCAGCAGCTTAGATTCCCCCCGGGGTGTCGGGGAGCTGTTTTTT
>TRBJ1-1|TRBD1|.|TRBV18
CASSPGQGQNTEAFF
TGTGCCAGCTCACCGGGACAGGGACAGAACACTGAAGCTTTCTTT
>TRBJ2-3|TRBD1|.|TRBV7-8
CASSSGTGSTDTQYF
TGTGCCAGCAGCTCCGGGACAGGCAGCACAGATACGCAGTATTTT
>TRBJ1-5|.|.|TRBV18
CASSPGEGNQPQHF
TGTGCCAGCTCACCGGGTGAAGGAAATCAGCCCCAGCATTTT
>TRBJ2-7|.|.|TRBV4-1
CASSQETAGGGQVEQYF
TGCGCCAGCAGCCAAGAAACGGCCGGCGGGGGCCAGGTCGAGCAGTACTTC
>TRBJ2-1|.|.|TRBV18
CASSSGQTSSYNEQFF
TGTGCCAGCTCATCTGGACAGACAAGCTCCTACAATGAGCAGTTCTTC
>TRBJ2-4|TRBD2|.|TRBV10-3
CAISVLAGGRTGKNIQYF
TGTGCCATCAGTGTTCTAGCGGGGGGCCGCACTGGCAAAAACATTCAGTACTTC
>TRBJ2-5|.|few|TRBV7-8
CASSLKDRETQYF
TGTGCCAGCAGCTTAAAGGATAGAGAGACCCAGTACTTC
>TRBJ2-7|.|.|TRBV9
CASSVRPDNEQYF
TGTGCCAGCAGCGTAAGACCGGACAACGAGCAGTACTTC
>TRBJ1-4|.|few|TRBV2
CASSGTGRSGKLFF
TGTGCCAGCAGTGGGACCGGCCGCTCGGGAAAACTGTTTTTT
>TRBJ2-3|TRBD2|.|TRBV30
CAWSAGTSGGTDTQYF
TGTGCCTGGAGTGCCGGGACTAGCGGAGGCACAGATACGCAGTATTTT
>TRBJ2-7|.|few|TRBV7-3
CASSLTSIHEQYF
TGTGCCAGCAGCTTAACTAGTATCCACGAGCAGTACTTC
>TRBJ1-2|.|.|TRBV7-9
CASSSDISGYGYTF
TGTGCCAGCAGCTCCGACATTTCTGGCTATGGCTACACCTTC
>TRBJ1-2|.|.|TRBV2
CASSGTANYGYTF
TGTGCCAGCAGTGGAACAGCTAACTATGGCTACACCTTC
>TRBJ1-3|TRBD1|.|TRBV18
CASSLLAGGSGNTIYF
TGTGCCAGCTCACTCCTCGCAGGGGGCTCTGGAAACACCATATATTTT
>TRBJ1-4|.|few|TRBV2
CASEPRGTGLRKLFF
TGTGCCAGCGAACCCAGGGGTACAGGTCTCCGAAAACTGTTTTTT
>TRBJ2-3|.|.|TRBV10-3
CAITGGPSTARAADTQYF
TGTGCCATCACGGGTGGCCCATCGACAGCGAGGGCGGCAGATACGCAGTATTTT
>TRBJ2-1|.|.|TRBV6-6
CASSLDSPGYNEQFF
TGTGCCAGCAGTCTTGACTCCCCGGGGTACAATGAGCAGTTCTTC
>TRBJ1-3|.|.|TRBV30
CAWGGGPGNTIYF
TGTGCCTGGGGAGGGGGTCCTGGAAACACCATATATTTT
>TRBJ1-2|.|.|TRBV25-1
CASSESGGSYGYTF
TGTGCCAGCAGTGAATCCGGGGGAAGCTATGGCTACACCTTC
>TRBJ1-3|.|.|TRBV19
CASSRGGSSGNTIYF
TGTGCCAGTAGTCGCGGCGGGAGCTCTGGAAACACCATATATTTT
>TRBJ2-7|.|.|TRBV18
CASSPPTVDEQYF
TGTGCCAGCTCACCACCGACAGTTGACGAGCAGTACTTC
>TRBJ1-4|TRBD1|.|TRBV29-1
CSVRGGELNEKLFF
TGCAGCGTGAGAGGGGGCGAGCTTAATGAAAAACTGTTTTTT